This T cell receptor (beta chain) was captured by sequencing in a study of cytomegalovirus exposure and HLA in healthy donors. Study results and limitations: Serostatus for CMV was the only available immune exposure information. According to a later analysis, most TCR beta chains associated with CMV appeared HLA-restricted.

Primers for the PCR totalled 60 Vbeta and 13 Jbeta. The method was immunoSEQ multiplex PCR; TCRdb's version includes in-frame clones alone and lacks a portion of them. The sample has approximately 150,000 clones, 70% to 85% seen once. The CDR3 covers 13 residues. Deletions cut 3 bases from V and 10 bases from J, with 10 bases between. From germline, CDR1 is MDHEN and CDR2 SYDVKM. Healthy donors of bone marrow made up the group. There were likely unrecorded immune exposures, though donors were nominally healthy when sampled. Comment on this clone: Its specificity is not known.

This TCR was recovered from a young man in good health and CMV-seropositive. The chain links TRBV28 to TRBJ1-6; D is unclear. Sequencing input: PBMCs. In DNA form, the CDR3 reads TGTGCCAGCAGTTTGACGGGAGAGTCACCCCTCCACTTT. The encoded protein is CASSLTGESPLHF.